What follows are 31 T cell receptor beta chains derived from one specimen sequenced in a study of T cell changes during pregnancy in multiple sclerosis. Libraries were prepared by immunoSEQ multiplex PCR; TCRdb keeps only in-frame clonotypes and omits some of them. The profile shows tens of thousands of clones, over 85% of them singletons. The source was peripheral blood, collected in the third trimester of pregnancy. The receptors originated from a female donor in good health, enrolled as a control in a pregnancy study.

This clone was recorded once. The CDR3 sequence: CASSHPEGNTGELFF. DNA of the CDR3: TGTGCCAGCAGTCATCCGGAGGGGAACACCGGGGAGCTGTTTTTT. The chain joins TRBV7-8 to TRBJ2-2, with TRBD2 as a possible D gene (6 bases). V was pared by 6 bases and J by 1 base, with 12 bases between. CDR1 SGHVS and CDR2 FQNEAQ come from the germline V gene. The CDR3 is 15 residues long.

This clone was observed a single time. The chain has TRBV13 and TRBJ2-1; 9 bases are shared with TRBD2. V shed 3 bases, J shed 2 bases, and the junction held 2 bases outside the gene matches. Germline V gene sequence: CDR1 PRHDT, CDR2 FYEKMQ (reference sequence). The CDR3 runs 15 residues. The CDR3 spells CASSFSGGPYNEQFF. Written as DNA, the CDR3 is TGTGCCAGCAGCTTTAGCGGGGGCCCCTACAATGAGCAGTTCTTC. Filled out from reference TRBV13 and TRBJ2-1, the complete variable domain reads AAGVIQSPRHLIKEKRETATLKCYPIPRHDTVYWYQQGPGQDPQFLISFYEKMQSDKGSIPDRFSAQQFSDYHSELNMSSLELGDSALYFCASSFSGGPYNEQFFGPGTRLTVL.

The rearrangement joins TRBV15 to TRBJ2-6, with D unresolved. V shed 6 bases and J shed 3 bases, with 9 bases lying between them. The CDR3 totals 14 residues. Germline CDR1 LNHNV, CDR2 YYDKDF (reference sequence). CDR3 region: CATSVGYGANVLTF. The CDR3 DNA is TGTGCCACCAGTGTCGGTTATGGGGCCAACGTCCTGACTTTC.

The chain is built from TRBV5-1 and TRBJ2-3, with a tentative D call TRBD2 (5 bases). With 2 bases removed from V and 0 bases from J, the gap between germline ends came to 10 bases. Germline loops: CDR1 SGHRS, CDR2 YFSETQ. This CDR3 is 15 amino acids long. CDR3 nucleotide sequence: TGCGCCAGCAGCTTTGACTATTCTAGCACAGATACGCAGTATTTT. It is translated as CASSFDYSSTDTQYF.

This clone was recorded only once. CDR3 protein: CASRSSEVRDRLNTEAFF. The CDR3 DNA reads as TGCGCCAGCAGGTCGTCCGAGGTGCGCGACCGCCTGAACACTGAAGCTTTCTTT. V gene TRBV5-1 combines with J gene TRBJ1-1, with no clear D. CDR3 length: 18 residues. Germline assignment: CDR1 SGHRS and CDR2 YFSETQ. V was shortened by 5 bases and J by 0 bases, with 23 bases between the two germline ends.

This chain links TRBV19 with TRBJ2-6; D is perhaps TRBD2 (5 bases). This CDR3 contains 13 residues. V was pared by 10 bases and J by 3 bases, with 10 bases between. CDR1 and CDR2 from the germline V gene are LNHDA and SQIVND (reference sequence). The CDR3 DNA sequence: TGTGCCACCGGCCGGGGTGGGGCCAACGTCCTGACTTTC. Protein sequence: CATGRGGANVLTF. The entire variable domain, with the rest obtained from reference TRBV19 and TRBJ2-6, is as follows: DGGITQSPKYLFRKEGQNVTLSCEQNLNHDAMYWYRQDPGQGLRLIYYSQIVNDFQKGDIAEGYSVSREKKESFPLTVTSAQKNPTAFYLCATGRGGANVLTFGAGSRLTVL.

The CDR3 DNA sequence: TGTGCCAGCAGCTTAGCCGACAGGGGGCAAGATACGCAGTATTTT. It yields the protein CASSLADRGQDTQYF. The gene calls are TRBV7-9 and TRBJ2-3; 10 bases line up with TRBD1. The germline V gene has CDR1 SEHNR and CDR2 FQNEAQ (reference sequence). V shed 0 bases, J shed 5 bases, and the junction held 2 bases outside the gene matches. The CDR3 length is 15 residues.

The chain uses TRBV23-1 and TRBJ2-7; D unresolved. TRBV23-1 falls under the ORF class, with uncertain function. V lost 0 bases and J 4 bases, leaving 7 bases between the germline ends. This CDR3 spans 13 amino acids. The CDR3 bases are TGCGCCAGCAGTCAATCTAAGAGTTACGAGCAGTACTTC. This encodes CASSQSKSYEQYF.

The chain combines TRBV6-4 with TRBJ2-5, with 11 nucleotides matching TRBD2. Germline CDR1 is MRHNA and CDR2 is SNTAGT. This CDR3 comprises 16 residues. V dropped 5 bases and J dropped 1; count of bases not matched to a gene: 6. CDR3 protein: CASSPTSGSGQETQYF. Written as DNA, the CDR3 is TGTGCCAGCAGTCCTACTAGCGGGAGCGGCCAAGAGACCCAGTACTTC.

The chain recombines TRBV5-6 with TRBJ2-4; TRBD2 aligns across 7 bases. CDR1 is SGHDT and CDR2 is YYEEEE in the germline V gene. CDR3 length equals 16 residues. V dropped 0 bases and J dropped 2; count of bases not matched to a gene: 5. Written as DNA, the CDR3 is TGTGCCAGCAGCTTGGTCGGTAGCGGGCCCAAAAACATTCAGTACTTC. Translation gives CASSLVGSGPKNIQYF.

The chain joins TRBV5-1 to TRBJ2-2; the match to TRBD2 covers 10 bases. The CDR3 spans 16 residues. The V gene end was trimmed by 0 bases and the J gene end by 4 bases; junction bases not matched to a gene: 3. CDR1 SGHRS and CDR2 YFSETQ come from the germline V gene. As DNA, the CDR3 is TGCGCCAGCAGCTTGGTTTCTAGCGGGAGCACCGGGGAGCTGTTTTTT. Translating it yields CASSLVSSGSTGELFF.

This sequence joins TRBV7-8 and TRBJ1-5, with 7 bases lining up with TRBD1. After removal of 5 bases from V and 7 bases from J, the junction contained 8 bases not matched to a gene. CDR1 and CDR2 from the germline V gene are SGHVS and FQNEAQ. This CDR3 has 14 residues. The CDR3 DNA sequence: TGTGCCAGCAGCCCAGACAGGGTCGGCCAGCCCCAGCATTTT. Protein sequence: CASSPDRVGQPQHF.

The V call is TRBV2, the J call TRBJ1-4; tentative D call: TRBD1 (6 bases). In germline, CDR1 is SNHLY, CDR2 FYNNEI. The CDR3 sequence is 13 residues long. V was shortened by 11 bases and J by 5 bases, with 15 bases between the two germline ends. CDR3 protein: CACRQVVNEKLFF. CDR3 coding DNA: TGTGCCTGCCGACAGGTAGTAAATGAAAAACTGTTTTTT.

Remarks on this clone: One end of the junction is discordant with germline, which a read error may explain. The rearrangement uses TRBV5-1 and TRBJ2-6; D gene unclear. CDR1 is SGHRS, CDR2 YFSETQ, per germline. The CDR3 is made up of 17 amino acids. The CDR3 sequence is CASTLAGSLSGANVLTF. DNA for the CDR3: TGCGCCAGCACCTTGGCAGGCAGCCTCTCTGGGGCCAACGTCCTGACTTTC.

This rearrangement joins TRBV7-8 to TRBJ2-7, with D tentatively TRBD2 (5 bases). V gave up 5 bases and J gave up 6 bases, with 14 bases separating them. Germline values: CDR1 SGHVS, CDR2 FQNEAQ. The CDR3 has 13 residues. The CDR3 DNA reads TGTGCCAGCAGCGCCGGACTCGAACTCGAGCAGTACTTC. It yields the protein CASSAGLELEQYF.

The chain recombines TRBV6-1 with TRBJ2-3; perhaps TRBD2 as D (6 bases). V shed 4 bases and J shed 8 bases, with 22 bases lying between them. This CDR3 comprises 16 residues. Germline-derived CDR1 and CDR2 are MNHNS and SASEGT. The CDR3 bases are TGTGCCAGCAGTGGAGATATTGGAGGGGAGGAGAGTACGCAGTATTTT. Translated: CASSGDIGGEESTQYF.

To note about this clone: The junction departs from germline at one end; a sequencing error may be responsible. V gene TRBV7-7 combines with J gene TRBJ2-5; 14 bases are shared with TRBD2. CDR1 is SSHAT, CDR2 FNYEAQ, per germline (reference sequence). This CDR3 contains 15 residues. In nucleotides, the CDR3 is TGTGCTAGCAGCCCGACTAGCGGGAGGGGAGAGACCCAGTACTTC. This sequence encodes CASSPTSGRGETQYF.

The chain uses TRBV25-1 and TRBJ1-4; D is perhaps TRBD1 (6 bases). Germline values: CDR1 MGHDK, CDR2 SYGVNS. The V and J ends lost 4 bases and 8 bases respectively, with 20 bases between them. This CDR3 has 16 amino acids. The chain's CDR3 is CASSGRGNRVYEKLFF. Here the CDR3 DNA reads TGTGCCAGCAGTGGCCGAGGGAACAGGGTTTACGAAAAACTGTTTTTT.

This clone has just one count. The chain couples TRBV7-2 to TRBJ2-7; 7 bases are shared with TRBD2. There are 17 residues in the CDR3. The J segment lost 6 bases and the V segment lost 1 base, leaving 15 bases of the junction unmatched. CDR1 SGHTA and CDR2 FQGNSA come from the germline V gene. In DNA, the CDR3 is TGTGCCAGCAGCTTAGTAGTCTACTTGGGGGGGGGATTCGAGCAGTACTTC. Its protein is CASSLVVYLGGGFEQYF.

This sequence joins TRBV6-1 and TRBJ2-3; no firm D call. Germline CDR1 reads MNHNS; CDR2 reads SASEGT. This CDR3 has 15 residues. V was clipped by 4 bases and J by 2 bases, with 13 bases between them. Written as DNA, the CDR3 is TGTGCCAGCAGTGCGGTGCCCACGGTCACAGATACGCAGTATTTT. Amino acids: CASSAVPTVTDTQYF.

The chain combines TRBV6-1 with TRBJ1-1; tentatively, D is TRBD1 (6 bases). CDR1 MNHNS and CDR2 SASEGT come from the germline V gene. Trimming cost V 5 bases and J 1 base, with 11 bases left between them. This CDR3 is built from 14 residues. The CDR3 loop is CASSQGQENTEAFF. In DNA, the CDR3 is TGTGCCAGCAGTCAGGGACAAGAGAACACTGAAGCTTTCTTT.

The CDR3 bases are TGTGCCAGCAGCCCGACGCACGGGGAGCCTAGCACAGATACGCAGTATTTT. This translates into CASSPTHGEPSTDTQYF. The V and J genes are TRBV7-8 and TRBJ2-3, with TRBD2 as a possible D gene (5 bases). Between the trimmed V and J ends, which lost 5 bases and 0 bases, there was a span of 18 bases. The CDR3 consists of 17 residues. Germline V CDR1 and CDR2: SGHVS, FQNEAQ.

This chain links TRBV5-4 with TRBJ1-2, with 7 bases fitting TRBD1. Germline V gives CDR1 SGHNT, CDR2 YYREEE (reference sequence). Trimming took 2 bases from V and 7 from J; bases not matched to a gene: 5. The CDR3 covers 13 residues. The DNA of the CDR3 is TGTGCCAGCAGCTTAACAGGGGTATCTGGCTACACCTTC. Protein product: CASSLTGVSGYTF.

This CDR3 is CASSISTVASYEQYF. CDR3 DNA sequence: TGTGCCAGCAGCATATCAACAGTCGCCTCCTACGAGCAGTACTTC. V is TRBV9 and J is TRBJ2-7; no definite D call. CDR1 SGDLS and CDR2 YYNGEE come from the germline V gene. Trimming pared 4 bases from V and 0 bases from J, leaving 14 bases between. The CDR3 length is 15 residues.

Here the CDR3 reads CASSMGQLLAFF. The CDR3 DNA reads TGTGCCAGCAGTATGGGACAGCTCCTCGCTTTCTTT. The rearrangement uses TRBV6-1 and TRBJ1-1; 7 nucleotides agree with TRBD1. CDR3 size: 12 residues. Germline V CDR1 and CDR2: MNHNS, SASEGT. Germline trimming cut 5 bases from V and 11 bases from J; bases unmatched to any gene: 8.

The CDR3 is CASSNRGGKPETQYF. CDR3 nucleotides: TGCGCCAGCAGCAATCGGGGCGGGAAACCAGAGACCCAGTACTTC. The V call is TRBV5-1, the J call TRBJ2-5, with D possibly matching TRBD2 (6 bases). V gave up 4 bases and J gave up 4 bases, with 17 bases separating them. This CDR3 is 15 amino acids long. Germline values: CDR1 SGHRS, CDR2 YFSETQ. The full variable domain, in which reference TRBV5-1 and TRBJ2-5 provide the parts outside the CDR3, is KAGVTQTPRYLIKTRGQQVTLSCSPISGHRSVSWYQQTPGQGLQFLFEYFSETQRNKGNFPGRFSGRQFSNSRSEMNVSTLELGDSALYLCASSNRGGKPETQYFGPGTRLLVL.

This clone was counted between two and nine times. The rearrangement uses TRBV19 and TRBJ2-1; D perhaps matches TRBD1 (5 bases). Trimming left V 2 bases short and J 9 bases short, with 14 bases between. CDR3 length equals 14 residues. Germline V CDR1 and CDR2: LNHDA, SQIVND (reference sequence). Here the CDR3 DNA reads TGTGCCAGTAGTATACAGGGATTACCGAGTGAGCAGTTCTTC. It codes for CASSIQGLPSEQFF.

The V gene is TRBV27, the J gene TRBJ2-7; 9 nucleotides agree with TRBD1. Trimming removed 5 bases from V and 1 base from J; junction bases left unmatched: 3. Germline-derived CDR1 and CDR2 are MNHEY and SMNVEV (reference sequence). This CDR3 is 14 amino acids long. CDR3 loop: CASSGTGSSYEQYF. For the CDR3, the DNA is TGTGCCAGCAGTGGGACAGGGTCTTCCTACGAGCAGTACTTC.

V gene TRBV18 combines with J gene TRBJ2-7, with 8 bases matching TRBD2. With 5 bases clipped from V and 8 bases from J, the junction kept 11 bases outside the gene matches. Germline-derived CDR1 and CDR2 are KGHSH and LQKENI. This CDR3 has 14 amino acids. CDR3: CASSSLGRAGQQYF. Here the CDR3 DNA reads TGTGCCAGCTCATCCCTCGGGAGGGCAGGGCAGCAGTACTTC.

The V call is TRBV6-5, the J call TRBJ2-3; D gene uncertain. With 2 bases removed from V and 1 base from J, the gap between germline ends came to 4 bases. The length of the CDR3 is 13 residues. Germline CDR1 and CDR2: MNHEY and SVGAGI. The CDR3 DNA follows: TGTGCCAGCAGTTACGCGGGCACAGATACGCAGTATTTT. It specifies CASSYAGTDTQYF.

This clone occurred once. The V call is TRBV19, the J call TRBJ1-1; TRBD1 is a possible D gene (6 bases). Germline CDR1 and CDR2: LNHDA and SQIVND (reference sequence). V lost 6 bases and J 1 base, leaving 15 bases between the germline ends. There are 15 residues in the CDR3. In DNA, the CDR3 is TGTGCCAGTAGCACTCAACAGGGATCGAACACTGAAGCTTTCTTT. This encodes CASSTQQGSNTEAFF.